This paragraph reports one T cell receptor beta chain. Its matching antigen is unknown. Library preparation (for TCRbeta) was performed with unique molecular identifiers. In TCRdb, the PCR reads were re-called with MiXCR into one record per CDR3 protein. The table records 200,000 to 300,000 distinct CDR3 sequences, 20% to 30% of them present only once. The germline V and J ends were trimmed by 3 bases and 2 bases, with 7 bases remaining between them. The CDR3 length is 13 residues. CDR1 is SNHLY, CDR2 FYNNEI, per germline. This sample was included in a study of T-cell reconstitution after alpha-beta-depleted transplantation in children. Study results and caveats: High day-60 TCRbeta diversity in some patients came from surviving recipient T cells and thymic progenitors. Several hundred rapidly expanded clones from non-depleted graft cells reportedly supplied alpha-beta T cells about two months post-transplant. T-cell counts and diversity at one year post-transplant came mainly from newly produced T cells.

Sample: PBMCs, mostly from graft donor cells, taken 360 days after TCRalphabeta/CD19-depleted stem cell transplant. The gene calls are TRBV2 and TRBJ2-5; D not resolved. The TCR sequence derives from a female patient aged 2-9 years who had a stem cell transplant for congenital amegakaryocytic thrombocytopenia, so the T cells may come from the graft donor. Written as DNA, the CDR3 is TGTGCCAGCAGTGACGAGTTACAAGAGACCCAGTACTTC. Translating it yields CASSDELQETQYF.